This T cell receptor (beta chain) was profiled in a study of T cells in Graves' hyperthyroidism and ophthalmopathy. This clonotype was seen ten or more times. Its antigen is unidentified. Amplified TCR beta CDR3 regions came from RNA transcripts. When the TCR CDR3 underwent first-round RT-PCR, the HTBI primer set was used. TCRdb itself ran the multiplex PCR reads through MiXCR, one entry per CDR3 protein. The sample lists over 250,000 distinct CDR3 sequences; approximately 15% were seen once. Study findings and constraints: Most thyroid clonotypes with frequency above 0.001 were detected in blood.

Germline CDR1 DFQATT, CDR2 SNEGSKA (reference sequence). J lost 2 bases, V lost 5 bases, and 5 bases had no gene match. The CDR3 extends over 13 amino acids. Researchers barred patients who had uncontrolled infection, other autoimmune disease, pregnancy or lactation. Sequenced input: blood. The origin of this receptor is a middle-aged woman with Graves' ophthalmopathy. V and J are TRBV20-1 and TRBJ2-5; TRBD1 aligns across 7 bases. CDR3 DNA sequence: TGCAGTGCTTTGACAGGGTCTCAAGAGACCCAGTACTTC. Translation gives CSALTGSQETQYF.